These T cell receptor beta chains were read from a single sample in a study of OX40 agonist ivuxolimab in advanced cancers. Only in-frame clones appear in the TCRdb table, and some are missing; sequencing was by immunoSEQ multiplex PCR. The sample consists of around 76,000 clones, roughly 90% of them appearing once. The sample in question was CD4+ or CD8+ T cells sorted from blood, obtained in a trial of the OX40 agonist ivuxolimab. These TCRs come from an adult with an advanced solid tumor such as melanoma, head and neck, liver or kidney cancer. Both conserved end residues are part of each CDR3. The D gene is left open where the match is weak. Some rows have no size entry. The others give once, few or many, or a class for an expanded clone.

abundance	d_gene	j_gene	v_gene	CDR3nt	CDR3aa
-	-	TRBJ2-3	TRBV18	TGTGCCAGCTCACCCGGGTCAGATACGCAGTATTTT	CASSPGSDTQYF
-	-	TRBJ2-7	TRBV10-3	TGTGCCATCAGTGCCGGGACACTATTATACGAGCAGTACTTC	CAISAGTLLYEQYF
-	TRBD1	TRBJ1-2	TRBV19	TGTGCCAGTAGTCCTCTGACAGGGGGCGCGGGCCTACTATATGGCTACACCTTC	CASSPLTGGAGLLYGYTF
-	TRBD1	TRBJ2-3	TRBV15	TGTGCCACCAGCAGAGATTTCAGGACAGGGCAGCAGGGTAAAGGAAGCACAGATACGCAGTATTTT	CATSRDFRTGQQGKGSTDTQYF
-	TRBD1	TRBJ2-4	TRBV20-1	TGCAGTGCTAGCCACTTACAGGGGAGGTACTTC	CSASHLQGRYF
-	-	TRBJ1-5	TRBV6-6	TGTGCCAGCAGTTACTCGCGGGGGGGCCATCAGCCCCAGCATTTT	CASSYSRGGHQPQHF
-	-	TRBJ1-2	TRBV19	TGTGCCAGTAGCGGACAGCGGTATGGCTACACCTTC	CASSGQRYGYTF
-	-	TRBJ1-4	TRBV27	TGTGCCAGCAGTTTATCTCGCAGGGGAATCGAAAAACTGTTTTTT	CASSLSRRGIEKLFF
few	TRBD1	TRBJ2-2	TRBV29-1	TGCAGCGTTGCCCCGGGACAGGGCAACACCGGGGAGCTGTTTTTT	CSVAPGQGNTGELFF
-	-	TRBJ2-3	TRBV2	TGTGCCAGCAGTCCGACAGATACGCAGTATTTT	CASSPTDTQYF
-	-	TRBJ1-4	TRBV18	TGTGCCAGCGCCCGGGGAAGTAATGAAAAACTGTTTTTT	CASARGSNEKLFF
-	-	TRBJ1-1	TRBV6-1	TGTGCCAGCAGAGTTAAGGTAAAGAACACTGAAGCTTTCTTT	CASRVKVKNTEAFF
-	TRBD1	TRBJ1-2	TRBV28	TGTGCCAGCAGGCCCCCCGGGACAGCACCGAGCTACACCTTC	CASRPPGTAPSYTF
-	-	TRBJ2-7	TRBV19	TGTGCCAGTAGTATTCGGGGAGGCGAGCAGTACTTC	CASSIRGGEQYF
once	-	TRBJ1-6	TRBV2	TGTGCCAGCAGATCGGACGGGGGTAATTCACCCCTCCACTTT	CASRSDGGNSPLHF
-	-	TRBJ2-7	TRBV5-8	TGTGCCAGCAGCTTCAGACCCGGGGGCAGGGGAGGCGAGCAGTACTTC	CASSFRPGGRGGEQYF
-	-	TRBJ1-4	TRBV2	TGTGCCAGCAGAACGACCCACCTGCCTAATGAAAAACTGTTTTTT	CASRTTHLPNEKLFF
-	-	TRBJ2-7	TRBV5-6	TGTGCCAGCAGCTTGGATGACTACGAGCAGTACTTC	CASSLDDYEQYF
-	TRBD2	TRBJ2-1	TRBV7-2	TGTGCCAGCAGCAAAGCTAGCGGGAGCTCCTACAATGAGCAGTTCTTC	CASSKASGSSYNEQFF
-	TRBD2	TRBJ2-1	TRBV29-1	TGCAGCGCTGGACTAGCGGCTGCGAGCTCCTACAATGAGCAGTTCTTC	CSAGLAAASSYNEQFF
-	TRBD1	TRBJ2-1	TRBV18	TGTGCCAGCTCCCTCCCTATGGGGACAGGTCTATCAGCGGGCTCCAATGAGCAGTTCTTC	CASSLPMGTGLSAGSNEQFF
once	-	TRBJ2-5	TRBV5-1	TGCGCCAGCAGCTTGGGCGGGGAACCTCAAGAGACCCAGTACTTC	CASSLGGEPQETQYF
-	TRBD1	TRBJ2-5	TRBV7-6	TGTGCCAGCAGCTTAACAGGGGGGCGGCAACAAGAGACCCAGTACTTC	CASSLTGGRQQETQYF
-	-	TRBJ2-7	TRBV5-8	TGTGCCAGCAGCTTGAGGAACTACGAGCAGTACTTC	CASSLRNYEQYF
-	-	TRBJ1-5	TRBV10-3	TGTGCCATCAGTGAAGGGTTGCGCAATCAGCCCCAGCATTTT	CAISEGLRNQPQHF
-	TRBD1	TRBJ1-6	TRBV5-1	TGCGCCAGCAGCCGGAGGACAGGGCAGGGGGAACCCCTCCACTTT	CASSRRTGQGEPLHF
-	TRBD2	TRBJ2-3	TRBV7-9	TGTGCCAGCAGCCCCTTCAAGGGAGGGCCGGGCACAGATACGCAGTATTTT	CASSPFKGGPGTDTQYF
few	-	TRBJ1-2	TRBV10-3	TGTGCCATCAGTGAGAGTGTCGACTATGGCTACACCTTC	CAISESVDYGYTF
once	-	TRBJ2-7	TRBV29-1	TGCAGCCATACAGGGTTGGGGGACGAGCAGTACTTC	CSHTGLGDEQYF
-	-	TRBJ1-2	TRBV5-6	TGTGCCAGCAGCTTGAACTCGGGGAGGATCTATGGCTACACCTTC	CASSLNSGRIYGYTF
-	TRBD1	TRBJ1-1	TRBV10-3	TGTGCCATCAGCACAGGGGAGAGCACTGAAGCTTTCTTT	CAISTGESTEAFF
-	-	TRBJ2-5	TRBV6-6	TGTGCCAGCAGTTACTCTAGGGGACAAGAGACCCAGTACTTC	CASSYSRGQETQYF
-	-	TRBJ2-7	TRBV18	TGTGCCAGCTCAGGGGGGACAGATGAATACGAGCAGTACTTC	CASSGGTDEYEQYF
-	-	TRBJ2-2	TRBV5-1	TGCGCCAGCAGCTTGGAGCAGGGGCCTAACACCGGGGAGCTGTTTTTT	CASSLEQGPNTGELFF
-	TRBD2	TRBJ2-5	TRBV7-2	TGTGCCAGCAGCTTCCAGCGGGGGGGGGAGACCCAGTACTTC	CASSFQRGGETQYF
-	-	TRBJ1-1	TRBV7-2	TGTGCCAGCAGTTCCCGGGCCAGAGGTGAAGCTTTCTTT	CASSSRARGEAFF
-	-	TRBJ1-1	TRBV28	TGTGCCAGCAGTTCGCCGGGACCAACTTGGAGGGCTGAAGCTTTCTTT	CASSSPGPTWRAEAFF
-	TRBD2	TRBJ2-2	TRBV7-9	TGTGCCAGCAGCCCGAGCGGGGGAACCGGGGAGCTGTTTTTT	CASSPSGGTGELFF
-	-	TRBJ2-1	TRBV28	TGTGCCAGCAGTATTAGCTACAATGAGCAGTTCTTC	CASSISYNEQFF
once	-	TRBJ2-6	TRBV6-1	TGTGCCAGCAGTGAACCCAGGGCTGGGGCCAACGTCCTGACTTTC	CASSEPRAGANVLTF
once	TRBD2	TRBJ2-3	TRBV7-2	TGTGCCAGCAGCCTGGGACTAGCGGGAGGCCGGGGCACAGATACGCAGTATTTT	CASSLGLAGGRGTDTQYF
-	TRBD2	TRBJ2-7	TRBV7-8	TGTGCCAGCAGCCGAATCGGGGGGGATAGCTCCTACGAGCAGTACTTC	CASSRIGGDSSYEQYF
-	-	TRBJ2-5	TRBV7-3	TGTGCCAGCAGCTGGGGGGAGTATGGGACCCAGTACTTC	CASSWGEYGTQYF
few	-	TRBJ1-1	TRBV7-2	TGTGCCAGCAGTCGCAGAGGGTTGTGGACTGAAGCTTTCTTT	CASSRRGLWTEAFF
-	-	TRBJ1-2	TRBV28	TGTGCCAGCAGCTCCGGACAGAACTCTTATGGCTACACCTTC	CASSSGQNSYGYTF
-	TRBD2	TRBJ2-1	TRBV19	TGTGCCAGTAGTCCCAGCCTAGCGGGGGCCTCTTACAATGAGCAGTTCTTC	CASSPSLAGASYNEQFF
-	TRBD1	TRBJ2-7	TRBV7-9	TGTGCCAGCGGGACAGGCCGCTCCTACGAGCAGTACTTC	CASGTGRSYEQYF
once	TRBD1	TRBJ2-7	TRBV6-5	TGTGCCAGCAGTTACCGGGACAGGGGGCTCGAGCAGTACTTC	CASSYRDRGLEQYF
-	-	TRBJ1-5	TRBV5-1	TGCGCCAGCAGCGAGTTTCCTCCTGATTCCAATCAGCCCCAGCATTTT	CASSEFPPDSNQPQHF
-	TRBD1	TRBJ1-2	TRBV6-1	TGTGCCAGCAGTGTGACAGGGGGGTTAGTCGTTAATGGCTACACCTTC	CASSVTGGLVVNGYTF
-	TRBD2	TRBJ2-2	TRBV7-9	TGTGCCGGCAGCCCGAGCGGGGGAACCGGGGAGCTGTTTTTT	CAGSPSGGTGELFF
-	-	TRBJ2-3	TRBV2	TGTGCCAGCAGTAAGGACAGACCGCACACAGATACGCAGTATTTT	CASSKDRPHTDTQYF
-	TRBD2	TRBJ2-3	TRBV2	TGTGCCAGCAGCCCGGGACTAGCGATAGATACGCAGTATTTT	CASSPGLAIDTQYF
-	TRBD2	TRBJ2-7	TRBV28	TGTGCCAGCAGTTACGGACTAGCGGGCTTGTACGAGCAGTACTTC	CASSYGLAGLYEQYF
-	-	TRBJ1-2	TRBV5-6	TGTGCCAGCAGCCCGGGACTGAGCTATGGCTACACCTTC	CASSPGLSYGYTF
-	-	TRBJ1-4	TRBV5-6	TGTGCCAGCAGCAGAATGGGGTTCCGAATTAATGAAAAACTGTTTTTT	CASSRMGFRINEKLFF
-	TRBD2	TRBJ2-3	TRBV6-1	TGTGCCAGCAGCCCATCCGGGACTAACACAGATACGCAGTATTTT	CASSPSGTNTDTQYF
few	-	TRBJ1-5	TRBV2	TGTGCCAGCAGTGTCAGGTTCAATCAGCCCCAGCATTTT	CASSVRFNQPQHF